A selection of T cell receptor beta chains follows, all from one sample in a study of beta chain features in type 1 diabetes. TCRdb's copy holds only in-frame clones and misses some; the assay was immunoSEQ multiplex PCR. The sample yields around 260,000 clones, roughly a quarter seen once. The sample consisted of naive CD4+ T cells from blood. Receptors originate from a woman aged 30 to 39 with type 1 diabetes. The CDR3 runs from the conserved cysteine through the conserved F or W.

V	J	length	CDR3
TRBV29-1	TRBJ1-4	13	CSVSRSRREKLFF
TRBV29-1	TRBJ2-5	12	CSVEFRVKTQYF
TRBV7-2	TRBJ2-2	13	CASSFTGPGELFF
TRBV30	TRBJ1-2	11	CAWSVTGDYTF
TRBV30	TRBJ1-5	12	CAWSVQRGPQHF
TRBV29-1	TRBJ2-1	13	CSGGLAGHNEQFF
TRBV25-1	TRBJ1-2	16	CASSDGTRWTHYGYTF
TRBV19	TRBJ2-2	16	CASSRTSGLNTGELFF
TRBV9	TRBJ1-4	16	CASSSSPGQENEKLFF
TRBV18	TRBJ2-1	12	CASSPSGDEQFF
TRBV4-2	TRBJ2-7	20	CASSQEPQAGTSGSINEQYF
TRBV7-6	TRBJ2-7	13	CASSRTGTYEQYF
TRBV18	TRBJ2-7	17	CASSPPGLAASSYEQYF
TRBV28	TRBJ2-7	13	CASSLTSYYEQYF
TRBV10-3	TRBJ2-5	15	CATDPLGGRGETQYF
TRBV25-1	TRBJ2-1	15	CASSAPGTDYNEQFF
TRBV18	TRBJ2-6	18	CASSSGQGSFAGANVLTF
TRBV18	TRBJ2-7	14	CASSPGQGTYEQYF
TRBV27	TRBJ2-4	14	CASGEREGDNIQYF
TRBV30	TRBJ2-1	16	CAWKLGLAGGIGEQFF
TRBV27	TRBJ2-7	15	CASSPTGTASYEQYF
TRBV14	TRBJ1-1	14	CASSRFPVNTEAFF
TRBV5-6	TRBJ2-7	12	CASSRFRDEQYF
TRBV30	TRBJ2-2	14	CAWSVQLDTGELFF
TRBV28	TRBJ1-2	13	CACRRGGNYGYTF
TRBV7-6	TRBJ2-7	15	CASSLGLAGSYEQYF
TRBV15	TRBJ2-4	16	CATSTRDILYGNIQYF
TRBV19	TRBJ1-5	13	CASGGFSNQPQHF
TRBV15	TRBJ1-5	14	CATSSRDTNQPQHF
TRBV7-9	TRBJ2-5	15	CASSPLGQGGRAQYF
TRBV6-1	TRBJ1-3	14	CASRQGIEGNTIYF
TRBV29-1	TRBJ1-2	9	CSVETGVTF
TRBV28	TRBJ1-2	15	CASIPHPQGAYGYTF
TRBV7-3	TRBJ2-7	15	CASSLTPSGDYEQYF
TRBV14	TRBJ2-6	15	CASSRDRSGANVLTF
TRBV18	TRBJ2-1	16	CASSPLGQSSYNEQFF
TRBV13	TRBJ2-7	14	CASRRTGSSFEQYF
TRBV15	TRBJ1-2	15	CATSRSGTGDYGYTF
TRBV20-1	TRBJ2-2	11	CSASGGGELFF
TRBV5-1	TRBJ2-3	14	CASSTPTSADTQYF
TRBV4-2	TRBJ2-7	17	CASSQVSSGLASYEQYF
TRBV29-1	TRBJ2-1	16	CSVTGTSGPPYNEQFF
TRBV6-1	TRBJ2-2	14	CASSAHSPAGELFF
TRBV28	TRBJ2-7	13	CASSSGGSYEQYF
TRBV5-1	TRBJ2-1	16	CASSLGRGGVENEQFF
TRBV7-9	TRBJ2-5	15	CASSPFQGRLETQYF
TRBV30	TRBJ2-7	13	CAWSGQGAYEQYF
TRBV4-1	TRBJ2-5	14	CASSQDDRGETQYF
TRBV28	TRBJ2-7	11	CASSFGTLGYF
TRBV5-1	TRBJ2-3	15	CASSPGDRDSGTQYF
TRBV15	TRBJ2-3	15	CATSRGWQSTDTQYF